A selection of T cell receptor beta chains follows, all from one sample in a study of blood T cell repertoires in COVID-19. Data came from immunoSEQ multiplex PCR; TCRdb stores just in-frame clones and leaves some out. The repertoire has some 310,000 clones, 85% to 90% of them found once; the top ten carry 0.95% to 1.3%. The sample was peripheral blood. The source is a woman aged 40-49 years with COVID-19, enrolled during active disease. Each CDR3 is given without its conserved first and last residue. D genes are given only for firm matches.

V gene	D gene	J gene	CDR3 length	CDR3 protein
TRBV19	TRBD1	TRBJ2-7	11	ASKDRGGHEQY
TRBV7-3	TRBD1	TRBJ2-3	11	ASSYPGGDTQY
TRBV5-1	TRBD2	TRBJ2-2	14	ASSYLLAGGDGELF
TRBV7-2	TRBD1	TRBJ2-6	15	ASSNGQGSSGANVLT
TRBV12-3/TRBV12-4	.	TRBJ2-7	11	ASRSSPNYEQY
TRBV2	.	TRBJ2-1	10	ASSSPSREQF
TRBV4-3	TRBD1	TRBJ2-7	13	ASSQINYRGHEQY
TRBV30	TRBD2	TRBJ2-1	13	AWRISGLALGEQF
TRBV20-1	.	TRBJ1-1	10	SASQEDTEAF
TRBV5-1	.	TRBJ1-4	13	ASSLGRGTNEKLF